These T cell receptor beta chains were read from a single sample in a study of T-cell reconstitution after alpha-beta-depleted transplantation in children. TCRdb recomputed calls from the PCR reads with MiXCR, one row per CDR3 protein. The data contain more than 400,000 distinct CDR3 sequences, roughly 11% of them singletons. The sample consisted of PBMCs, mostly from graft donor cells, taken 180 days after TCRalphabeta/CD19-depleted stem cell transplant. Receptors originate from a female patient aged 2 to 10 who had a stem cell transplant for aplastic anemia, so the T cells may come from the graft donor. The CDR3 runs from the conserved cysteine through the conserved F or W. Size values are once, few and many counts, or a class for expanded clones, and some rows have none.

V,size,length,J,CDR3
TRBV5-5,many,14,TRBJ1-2,CASSSRQENYGYTF
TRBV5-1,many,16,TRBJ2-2,CASSLLAGVNTGELFF
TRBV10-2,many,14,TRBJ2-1,CASSPLATYNEQFF
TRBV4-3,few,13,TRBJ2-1,CASSATGKNEQFF
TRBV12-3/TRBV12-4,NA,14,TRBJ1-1,CASRSGQLNTEAFF
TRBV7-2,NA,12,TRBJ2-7,CASSLVRVEQYF
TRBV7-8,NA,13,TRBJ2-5,CASSSAHEGTQYF
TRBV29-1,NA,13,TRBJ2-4,CSVGKGNQNIQYF
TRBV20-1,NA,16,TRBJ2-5,CSARDPVGLTQETQYF
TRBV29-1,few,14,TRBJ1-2,CSARAGTIAYGYTF
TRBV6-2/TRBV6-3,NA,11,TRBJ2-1,CASWQPGEQFF
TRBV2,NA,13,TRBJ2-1,CASSLVWGNEQFF
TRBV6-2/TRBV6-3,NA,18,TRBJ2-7,CASIFGPPWTSGSYEQYF
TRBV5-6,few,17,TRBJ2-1,CASTNTYTGVQYNEQFF
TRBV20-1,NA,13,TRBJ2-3,CSARGQIADTQYF
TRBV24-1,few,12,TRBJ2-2,CATSARPGELFF
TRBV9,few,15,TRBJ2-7,CASSVETGGLHEQYF
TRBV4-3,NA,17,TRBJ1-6,CASSRLTGGSYNSPLHF
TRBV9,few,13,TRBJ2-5,CASSGGRLETQYF
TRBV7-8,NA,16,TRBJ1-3,CASSSPGPYSGNTIYF
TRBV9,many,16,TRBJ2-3,CASSVGVATVTDTQYF
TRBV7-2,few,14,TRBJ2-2,CASSLAIDTGELFF
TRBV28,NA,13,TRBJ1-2,CASSQTKLYGYTF
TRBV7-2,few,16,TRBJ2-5,CASSLAKTMRGETQYF
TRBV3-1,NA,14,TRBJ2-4,CASSAHGGKNIQYF
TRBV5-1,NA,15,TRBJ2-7,CASSQLAGVGHEQYF
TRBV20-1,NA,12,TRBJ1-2,CSARDLGLGYTF
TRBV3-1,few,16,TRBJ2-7,CASSRDRGRRRYEQYF
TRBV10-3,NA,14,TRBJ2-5,CASAPMGSEETQYF
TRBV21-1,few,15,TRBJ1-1,CASSPGRVMNTEAFF
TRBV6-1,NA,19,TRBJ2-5,CASTPRWSRTSGREETQYF
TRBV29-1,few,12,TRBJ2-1,CSVESAYNEQFF
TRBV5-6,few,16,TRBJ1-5,CASARRGGESNQPQHF
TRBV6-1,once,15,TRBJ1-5,CASRDEGPSNQPQHF
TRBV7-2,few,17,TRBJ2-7,CASTLAGGEWGAYEQYF
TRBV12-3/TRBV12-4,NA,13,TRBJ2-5,CASSYLEEETQYF
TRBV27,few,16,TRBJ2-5,CASSPQTPWVIETQYF
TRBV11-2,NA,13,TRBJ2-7,CASSLGWSYEHYF
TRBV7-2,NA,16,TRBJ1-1,CASSRSQGPANTEAFF
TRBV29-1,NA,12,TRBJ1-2,CSVEAGDYGYTF
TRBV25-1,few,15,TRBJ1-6,CASSESVRGNSPLHF
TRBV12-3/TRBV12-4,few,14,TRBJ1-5,CASSLATGVQPQHF
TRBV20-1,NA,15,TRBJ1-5,CSAPSTGTAHQPQHF